These 26 T cell receptor beta chains came from one sample sequenced in a study of cytomegalovirus exposure and HLA in healthy donors. 60 Vbeta and 13 Jbeta primers were used in PCR. This table comes from immunoSEQ multiplex PCR, and its TCRdb copy is limited to in-frame clones, with some not included. The sample lists around 20,000 clones, approximately 84% occurring once. The sample comprised PBMCs. Receptor source: a human donor in good health.

This chain joins TRBV30 and TRBJ1-4; TRBD1 matches 8 bases. The CDR3 is 16 amino acids. With 0 bases clipped from V and 7 bases from J, the junction kept 10 bases outside the gene matches. CDR1 is GTSNPN, CDR2 SVGIG, per germline (reference sequence). CDR3 sequence (DNA): TGTGCCTGGAGTGTATACAGGGGGTTTGGTAGTGAAAAACTGTTTTTT. Translating gives CAWSVYRGFGSEKLFF.

The V call is TRBV4-1, the J call TRBJ2-1; 7 bases agree with TRBD2. Germline CDR1 reads MGHRA; CDR2 reads YSYEKL. This CDR3 contains 17 residues. V lost 4 bases and J lost 0; bases outside the gene matches: 9. The CDR3 bases are TGCGCCAGCAGCCCAGTAATAGCGGGTAGCTCCTACAATGAGCAGTTCTTC. It specifies CASSPVIAGSSYNEQFF.

V and J are TRBV4-2 and TRBJ1-2; tentatively, D is TRBD1 (6 bases). CDR1 is LGHNA and CDR2 is YNFKEQ in the germline V gene. This CDR3 has 16 residues. Trimming took off 1 base at V and 5 bases at J, with 17 bases between the two ends. For the CDR3, the DNA is TGTGCCAGCAGCCAAGGCCAGGAACAGGGAGCTTATGGCTACACCTTC. This gives the protein CASSQGQEQGAYGYTF.

The J gene is TRBJ2-5, the V gene TRBV19, with a tentative D call TRBD2 (5 bases). Trimming took 3 bases from V and 4 from J, leaving 15 bases between them. This CDR3 has 15 amino acids. Germline loops: CDR1 LNHDA, CDR2 SQIVND (reference sequence). The CDR3 reads CASSIGIASGETQYF. The CDR3 region has the DNA TGTGCCAGTAGTATCGGGATAGCCAGCGGAGAGACCCAGTACTTC.

This clone was recorded only once. Other DNA variants within this sample encode the same CDR3. The rearrangement links TRBV30 to TRBJ2-7, with 8 bases lining up with TRBD1. Germline CDR1 is GTSNPN and CDR2 is SVGIG (reference sequence). The V segment lost 5 bases and the J segment 7 bases; nucleotides outside the gene matches: 7. This CDR3 comprises 12 residues. The CDR3 DNA is TGTGCCTGGGGGACAGGACTTCGGGAGCAGTACTTC. Amino acids: CAWGTGLREQYF.

The CDR3 DNA follows: TGTGCCAGCAGTTACCCCGGGAGCTCCTACAATGAGCAGTTCTTC. Amino acid sequence: CASSYPGSSYNEQFF. V and J are TRBV6-6 and TRBJ2-1, with D maybe TRBD2 (6 bases). Germline CDR1 reads MNHNY; CDR2 reads SVGAGI (reference sequence). Between the trimmed V and J ends, which lost 2 bases and 0 bases, there was a span of 8 bases. The CDR3 totals 15 residues.

V usage is TRBV9 and J usage is TRBJ1-2, with a weak D call TRBD1 (6 bases). V was shortened by 6 bases and J by 4 bases, with 22 bases between the two germline ends. The CDR3 runs to 16 residues. The germline V gene has CDR1 SGDLS and CDR2 YYNGEE. Here the CDR3 DNA reads TGTGCCAGCACCTCACAGGCCGGGGGGCAATCCTATGGCTACACCTTC. Translated: CASTSQAGGQSYGYTF.

V and J are TRBV5-5 and TRBJ2-3; tentatively, D is TRBD2 (6 bases). Germline CDR1 and CDR2: SGHKS and YYEKEE (reference sequence). V was shortened by 3 bases and J by 1 base, with 12 bases between the two germline ends. The CDR3 consists of 15 residues. The CDR3 region has the DNA TGTGCCAGCAGCTCCGGGACTTACCGCACAGATACGCAGTATTTT. Translating it yields CASSSGTYRTDTQYF.

The genes are TRBV19 and TRBJ1-1; possibly TRBD1 for D (6 bases). This CDR3 has 15 amino acids. Germline CDR1 is LNHDA and CDR2 is SQIVND (reference sequence). The V and J ends lost 7 bases and 5 bases respectively, with 20 bases between them. Here the CDR3 DNA reads TGTGCCAGTACCGTGAATCCGGGACAAGGGACTGAAGCTTTCTTT. Translated, it gives CASTVNPGQGTEAFF.

The gene calls are TRBV6-1 and TRBJ1-2, with TRBD1 identical over 8 bases. Germline loops: CDR1 MNHNS, CDR2 SASEGT. V shed 7 bases and J 0 bases; nucleotides not matched to a gene: 7. The CDR3 is 15 residues long. CDR3 sequence: CASTIQGVANYGYTF. CDR3 sequence (DNA): TGTGCCAGCACCATACAGGGGGTGGCTAACTATGGCTACACCTTC.

CDR3 sequence: CATMHPTSAHNEQFF. The CDR3 nucleotides read TGTGCCACCATGCACCCGACTAGCGCACACAATGAGCAGTTCTTC. The V and J genes are TRBV19 and TRBJ2-1, with TRBD2 identical over 8 bases. The V gene's germline CDR1 is LNHDA and CDR2 SQIVND (reference sequence). V was pared by 10 bases and J by 5 bases, with 13 bases of the junction left unmatched. The CDR3 contains 15 residues.

V is TRBV19 and J is TRBJ1-2; 10 positions agree with TRBD1. The germline gives CDR1 LNHDA, CDR2 SQIVND (reference sequence). V lost 7 bases to trimming and J lost 6 bases; unmatched junction nucleotides: 8. The CDR3 spans 14 residues. CDR3 DNA: TGTGCCAGTAAGCCCCCCGACAGGGGGCATGGCTACACCTTC. It encodes CASKPPDRGHGYTF.

The chain carries TRBV19 and TRBJ2-7; TRBD2 is a possible D gene (5 bases). V lost 5 bases to trimming and J lost 5 bases, with 16 bases between them. The CDR3 runs to 14 residues. In germline, CDR1 is LNHDA, CDR2 SQIVND (reference sequence). CDR3 amino acids: CASSSARLGDEQYF. DNA of the CDR3: TGTGCCAGTAGTTCCGCCAGGCTCGGGGACGAGCAGTACTTC.

The rearrangement joins TRBV18 to TRBJ1-2; D remains ambiguous. The CDR3 is made up of 20 amino acids. The V end was cut by 3 bases, the J end by 3 bases, with 29 bases between. Germline V gives CDR1 KGHSH, CDR2 LQKENI. CDR3 bases: TGTGCCAGCTCACCCTTTAAGTTGTTGTCGGCGAAAGTTACAGACTATGGCTACACCTTC. It is translated as CASSPFKLLSAKVTDYGYTF.

The chain recombines TRBV6-5 with TRBJ2-5; 10 bases align to TRBD2. Germline CDR1 reads MNHEY; CDR2 reads SVGAGI. Unmatched junction bases numbered 14, after V lost 9 bases and J lost 7 bases. The CDR3 is 15 amino acids. In DNA form, the CDR3 reads TGTGCCAGTGCAATAGCGGGGGGCGCTTTCGGGACCCAGTACTTC. It codes for CASAIAGGAFGTQYF.

The V call is TRBV30, the J call TRBJ2-3; maybe TRBD2 (5 bases). Germline V gene sequence: CDR1 GTSNPN, CDR2 SVGIG (reference sequence). This CDR3 comprises 12 residues. The ends were cut back, 5 bases at V and 4 bases at J, with 10 bases in the middle. The CDR3 region is CAWYGESDTQYF. The CDR3 DNA reads TGTGCCTGGTATGGGGAGTCAGATACGCAGTATTTT.

This clone was counted once. The chain carries TRBV18 and TRBJ1-5; TRBD1 is a possible D gene (6 bases). Germline V gene lookup returns CDR1 KGHSH and CDR2 LQKENI. The CDR3 contains 14 residues. Trimming removed 4 bases at V and 8 bases at J, with 15 bases between. The CDR3 protein is CASSLSGGQEPQHF. CDR3 DNA: TGTGCCAGCTCACTAAGCGGGGGGCAGGAGCCCCAGCATTTT. Based on the CDR3 plus reference TRBV18 and TRBJ1-5, the full variable domain is NAGVMQNPRHLVRRRGQEARLRCSPMKGHSHVYWYRQLPEEGLKFMVYLQKENIIDESGMPKERFSAEFPKEGPSILRIQQVVRGDSAAYFCASSLSGGQEPQHFGDGTRLSIL.

This chain joins TRBV5-5 and TRBJ1-1; D not resolved. CDR1 is SGHKS and CDR2 is YYEKEE in the germline V gene (reference sequence). The length of the CDR3 is 12 residues. The ends were cut back, 1 base at V and 3 bases at J, with 4 bases in the middle. The CDR3 coding sequence is TGTGCCAGCAGCTTGAGCTACACTGAAGCTTTCTTT. Amino acids: CASSLSYTEAFF.

The chain carries TRBV11-2 and TRBJ2-1; 10 bases map to TRBD2. The junction had 5 bases not matched to a gene; V was cut back by 3 bases and J by 3 bases. The germline V gene encodes CDR1 SGHAT and CDR2 FQNNGV. The CDR3 sequence is 16 residues long. The CDR3 protein is CASSLSWTSGYNEQFF. CDR3 coding DNA: TGTGCCAGCAGCTTGAGTTGGACTAGCGGCTACAATGAGCAGTTCTTC.

The chain links TRBV6-5 to TRBJ1-2; D is unclear. This CDR3 region has 15 residues. Germline V gene sequence: CDR1 MNHEY, CDR2 SVGAGI. V dropped 2 bases and J dropped 4 bases, with 14 bases sitting between them. CDR3 coding DNA: TGTGCCAGCAGTTACGGGTCGGGGTCCGTCTATGGCTACACCTTC. Its translation: CASSYGSGSVYGYTF.

The chain has TRBV5-3 and TRBJ1-1; 8 bases are shared with TRBD1. TRBV5-3 is known as an ORF, though its function is uncertain. The CDR3 contains 15 residues. V was clipped by 1 base and J by 3 bases; unmatched bases: 5. The CDR3 bases are TGTGCCAGAAGCTTGTGGCAGGGGGCTGACACTGAAGCTTTCTTT. Translating gives CARSLWQGADTEAFF.

The genes are TRBV18 and TRBJ2-1; TRBD2 matches 13 bases. The CDR3 spans 17 residues. Germline CDR1 is KGHSH and CDR2 is LQKENI. V dropped 3 bases and J dropped 7; count of bases not matched to a gene: 9. The CDR3, as DNA: TGTGCCAGCTCACCTCCCACGACTAGCGGGGGGTGGAATGAGCAGTTCTTC. It codes for CASSPPTTSGGWNEQFF. Filled out from reference TRBV18 and TRBJ2-1, the complete variable domain reads NAGVMQNPRHLVRRRGQEARLRCSPMKGHSHVYWYRQLPEEGLKFMVYLQKENIIDESGMPKERFSAEFPKEGPSILRIQQVVRGDSAAYFCASSPPTTSGGWNEQFFGPGTRLTVL.

The chain couples TRBV6-1 to TRBJ1-5; D is ambiguous. The CDR3 has 13 amino acids. Germline V CDR1 and CDR2: MNHNS, SASEGT. Deletions cut 7 bases from V and 10 bases from J, with 17 bases between. The CDR3 nucleotides are TGTGCCAGCAAAATTGAGGCCTTTAAACCCCAGCATTTT. Its translation is CASKIEAFKPQHF.

The genes are TRBV5-1 and TRBJ2-2; 10 bases map to TRBD2. Germline-derived CDR1 and CDR2 are SGHRS and YFSETQ. J was trimmed by 4 bases and V by 5 bases; bases with no gene match: 2. This CDR3 is 14 amino acids long. CDR3 region: CASRTSGITGELFF. The DNA of the CDR3 is TGCGCCAGCAGAACTAGCGGGATCACCGGGGAGCTGTTTTTT.

The V and J genes are TRBV5-1 and TRBJ1-2, with unresolved D. Per germline, CDR1 SGHRS and CDR2 YFSETQ. This CDR3 has 15 amino acids. Between the trimmed V and J ends, which lost 0 bases and 4 bases, there was a span of 13 bases. The CDR3 bases are TGCGCCAGCAGCTTGGCCTGGCAGATTTGCTATGGCTACACCTTC. This gives the protein CASSLAWQICYGYTF.

Relative to its sample, this clone is medium-sized. The CDR3 region is CASSPPGQNQPQHF. Written as DNA, the CDR3 is TGTGCCAGCAGTCCTCCGGGACAAAATCAGCCCCAGCATTTT. The genes are TRBV2 and TRBJ1-5; D is perhaps TRBD1 (6 bases). V lost 5 bases and J lost 4, with 12 bases in between. Germline V gives CDR1 SNHLY, CDR2 FYNNEI. This CDR3 contains 14 residues. Based on the CDR3 plus reference TRBV2 and TRBJ1-5, the full variable domain is EPEVTQTPSHQVTQMGQEVILRCVPISNHLYFYWYRQILGQKVEFLVSFYNNEISEKSEIFDDQFSVERPDGSNFTLKIRSTKLEDSAMYFCASSPPGQNQPQHFGDGTRLSIL.